A selection of T cell receptor beta chains follows, all from one sample in a study of blood T cell repertoires in COVID-19. The repertoire was sequenced with immunoSEQ multiplex PCR; TCRdb's copy has only in-frame clones and lacks some. The profile shows 200,000 to 250,000 clones, approximately 81% of them singletons. The sequenced sample was peripheral blood. Every receptor here comes from a woman of 80 years or more with active or convalescent COVID-19. Each CDR3 is given with its conserved first and last residue. D genes are given only for firm matches. Rows give clone size only sometimes, using once, few, many, or a class for an expanded clone.

>.|TRBJ1-1|TRBV6-5|.
CASSFRVGDTEAFF
TGTGCCAGCAGCTTCAGGGTAGGAGACACTGAAGCTTTCTTT
>.|TRBJ1-5|TRBV12-3/TRBV12-4|.
CASSGRAQHF
TGTGCCAGCAGTGGCAGGGCCCAGCATTTT
>.|TRBJ2-7|TRBV5-1|.
CASSFREMRSYEQYF
TGCGCCAGCAGCTTCCGGGAGATGCGGTCCTACGAGCAGTACTTC
>once|TRBJ1-2|TRBV4-2|.
CASSQTDSGYTF
TGTGCCAGCAGCCAAACCGACAGCGGCTACACCTTC
>.|TRBJ1-5|TRBV19|TRBD1
CASSIVGQGGAAQHF
TGTGCCAGTAGTATAGTAGGACAGGGAGGCGCGGCCCAGCATTTT
>.|TRBJ2-7|TRBV28|.
CASSRPGQNYEQYF
TGTGCCAGCAGTAGACCGGGACAAAACTACGAGCAGTACTTC
>.|TRBJ1-5|TRBV28|TRBD1
CASRPPGQYNQPQHF
TGTGCCAGCAGGCCTCCGGGACAGTACAATCAGCCCCAGCATTTT
>few|TRBJ2-2|TRBV18|TRBD2
CASSPRLADTGELFF
TGTGCCAGCTCACCACGTCTAGCGGACACCGGGGAGCTGTTTTTT
>few|TRBJ1-1|TRBV15|TRBD1
CATSRDGTGGGQAFF
TGTGCCACCAGCAGAGATGGGACAGGGGGAGGACAAGCTTTCTTT
>.|TRBJ2-2|TRBV7-2|TRBD1
CASSVQGTGELFF
TGTGCCAGCAGTGTACAGGGGACCGGGGAGCTGTTTTTT
>.|TRBJ2-5|TRBV5-1|TRBD2
CASSAPLAGVETQYF
TGCGCCAGCAGTGCCCCACTAGCGGGAGTAGAGACCCAGTACTTC
>.|TRBJ1-2|TRBV5-4|.
CASSIGRRDGYTF
TGTGCCAGCAGCATCGGGAGGCGCGATGGCTACACCTTC
>.|TRBJ1-2|TRBV9|.
CASSVVGGSGSYGYTF
TGTGCCAGCAGCGTAGTTGGAGGCTCGGGATCCTATGGCTACACCTTC